This T cell receptor beta chain was recovered during a study of T cells after yellow fever vaccination (dated by TCRdb to about 2019). For the study in its entirety: The SMART-Seq v4 Ultra Low Input RNA kit was used to prepare libraries from fractions with low cell numbers. To follow T-cell clones before and after both primary and booster YFV17D yellow fever vaccination, bulk TCR alpha and beta repertoires underwent longitudinal sequencing. Two healthy male donors made up the cohort, one aged 18 to 30 years and the other aged 30 to 39 years. Blood was collected at multiple timepoints before and after primary and secondary immunization, and bulk PBMC replicates and cell subsets were isolated. The investigation overall reported the following: Compared with the primary T-cell response, the secondary T-cell response was faster but weaker, reaching its peak on day 5 rather than on day 15. A small share of clonotypes occurred in both CD4 and CD8 compartments, likely arising from convergent recombination. FACS-sorted repertoires could contain abundant contaminating clonotypes from the bulk population, so computational filtering was required. The study included only a couple of donors, which limits how far the findings can be generalized. Most clones expanded after primary vaccination were re-detected after the booster (just under 97% of CD4 and around 88% of CD8), suggesting broad memory maintenance.

Compared with germline, V lacks 5 bases and J lacks 4 bases; bases without a gene match: 4. The CDR3 sequence holds 13 residues, the cysteine and phenylalanine included. The entry retains the CDR3 DNA only, 39 bases that are in frame from base 1. The sequencer listed for this sample is Illumina NovaSeq 6000. TCR cDNA was synthesized by 5'RACE template switching, which introduced a universal primer site and unique molecular identifiers. cDNA synthesis was primed from both the TCR alpha and TCR beta constant segments. Libraries were amplified in two PCR steps, with sample barcodes and sequencing adapters added in the second step. Sequencing of libraries was performed on Illumina HiSeq 2500 (2x100 bp) or NovaSeq (2x150 bp). The study's own analysis went as follows. Reads were demultiplexed and collapsed into UMI consensus sequences with MIGEC, and V(D)J alignment was performed with MiXCR. Vaccine-responding clonotypes were defined with edgeR using replicate PBMC samples, requiring FDR below 0.01 and a log2 fold change above 5 up to day 15. CD4 or CD8 identity was assigned to each bulk clonotype according to whether the clonotype was present at higher abundance in the sequenced CD4 repertoire or the sequenced CD8 repertoire. The raw public data were reprocessed by TCRdb itself: fastp quality trimming at Q25, MiXCR clonotype calling, in-frame beta chains only. Rows are unified per CDR3 protein, each entry keeping the most common DNA and genes. The V and J calls here are based on TCRdb, not the publication. The sample data list 100,000 to 150,000 distinct CDR3 sequences, and over 8% of these were observed just once. Of the sample, roughly 40% falls within the top ten clones.

This clonotype turned up a few times. This clone's antigen is unknown. Per-nucleotide qualities are absent, and no much larger clonotype sits a single base away. Per the publication, the treatment or condition label means: live attenuated yellow fever vaccine strain. A standard Ficoll-Paque protocol was used to isolate PBMCs from peripheral blood. Dynabeads CD4 and CD8 positive selection kits were used to isolate CD4 and CD8 T-cell fractions. TriZol was used to extract RNA from bulk PBMCs, CD4 and CD8 fractions, and dextramer-positive and dextramer-negative fractions. The TCR sequence derives from a man younger than 30 who received the YFV17D yellow fever vaccine. This chain is built from TRBV12-3 or TRBV12-4 and TRBJ1-1; TRBD1 lines up with 7 middle nucleotides. Sample: CD8+ T cells sorted from PBMCs, taken on the day of the yellow fever booster vaccination. The sequence in DNA is TGTGCCAGCAGTAGGGGGCCGAGCACTGAAGCTTTCTTT. It specifies CASSRGPSTEAFF.